The 6 T cell receptor beta chains given below trace back to one sample, sequenced in a study of cytomegalovirus exposure and HLA in healthy donors. The PCR used 60 Vbeta and 13 Jbeta primers. Some clones are missing from TCRdb's copy, which holds only in-frame ones; the method was immunoSEQ multiplex PCR. The repertoire holds fewer than 110,000 clones, with approximately 79% as singletons. The sequencing input was PBMCs. The origin of the receptors is a man over 45 in good health and CMV-seropositive.

This chain uses TRBV21-1 with TRBJ2-1; the table's D gene call, TRBD2, was not cross checked with the DNA. TRBV21-1 is tagged as a pseudogene. CDR3 length: 15 residues. The CDR3 spells CASSKNSGRAGEQFF. The CDR3 DNA sequence: TGTGCCAGCAGTAAGAACAGCGGGAGGGCCGGTGAGCAGTTCTTC.

In this sample, this clone turned up a few times. This sequence joins TRBV7-3 and TRBJ2-1; 7 bases line up with TRBD1. Germline-derived CDR1 and CDR2 are SGHTA and FQGTGA. After removal of 5 bases from V and 3 bases from J, the junction contained 4 bases not matched to a gene. This CDR3 spans 14 amino acids. CDR3 loop: CASSVRDSYNEQFF. In DNA form, the CDR3 reads TGTGCCAGCAGCGTCCGGGACAGCTACAATGAGCAGTTCTTC.

This rearrangement joins TRBV12-1 to TRBJ1-5; TRBD1, the D gene given by the table, was not confirmed from the DNA. TRBV12-1 is tagged as a pseudogene. The CDR3 is made up of 16 amino acids. CDR3 in amino acids: CASSFASRGRNQPQHF. CDR3 DNA sequence: TGTGCCAGCAGCTTTGCAAGCAGGGGGAGAAATCAGCCCCAGCATTTT.

The chain employs TRBV6-1 and TRBJ2-5, with a weak D call TRBD1 (7 bases). From germline, CDR1 is MNHNS and CDR2 SASEGT. The CDR3 is made up of 15 amino acids. The V and J ends lost 4 bases and 1 base respectively, with 13 bases between them. The CDR3 loop is CASSGGDSFQETQYF. CDR3 sequence (DNA): TGTGCCAGCAGTGGGGGGGACAGCTTCCAAGAGACCCAGTACTTC.

The CDR3 DNA follows: TGTGCCAGCAGCTCGACAGGGGGCAGTTTGCACACTGAAGCTTTCTTT. Amino acids: CASSSTGGSLHTEAFF. The chain joins TRBV7-9 to TRBJ1-1, with 10 bases matching TRBD1. CDR1 is SEHNR and CDR2 is FQNEAQ in the germline V gene (reference sequence). Germline trimming cut 4 bases from V and 3 bases from J; bases unmatched to any gene: 8. CDR3 length: 16 amino acids.

The chain combines TRBV27 with TRBJ2-7; 8 bases align to TRBD1. Germline CDR1 reads MNHEY; CDR2 reads SMNVEV (reference sequence). V was pared by 4 bases and J by 6 bases, with 11 bases of the junction left unmatched. The length of the CDR3 is 15 residues. The CDR3 nucleotides are TGTGCCAGCAGTTCATATAGGACAGGGAAACCCGAGCAGTACTTC. It encodes CASSSYRTGKPEQYF.